This is a list of T cell receptor beta chains from one sample in a study of shared clonotypes between healthy human individuals. Only in-frame clones appear in the TCRdb table, and some are missing; sequencing was by immunoSEQ multiplex PCR. Of around 2.5 million clones in the sample, under 95% were seen once. The material sequenced was naive CD4+ T cells from PBMCs. All receptors derive from a man younger than 30 in good health. Some clones in this sample may be carry-over from other donors' samples. The CDR3 runs from the conserved cysteine through the conserved F or W. The D gene is left open where the match is weak. A row's size may be missing; if present it is once, few, many or a size class.

TRBJ1-6 - - TRBV25-1 CASSESLSSYNSPLHF TGTGCCAGCAGTGAATCCCTCAGCTCCTATAATTCACCCCTCCACTTT
TRBJ2-2 - - TRBV18 CASSREHNGELFF TGTGCCAGCTCGCGCGAGCACAACGGGGAGCTGTTTTTT
TRBJ2-5 - - TRBV5-6 CASSLDFLRGKETQYF TGTGCCAGCAGCTTGGATTTTTTGCGGGGAAAAGAGACCCAGTACTTC
TRBJ2-5 - - TRBV7-9 CASSPAAGETQYF TGTGCCAGCAGCCCAGCGGCAGGAGAGACCCAGTACTTC
TRBJ2-2 - - TRBV19 CASSIPENTGELFF TGTGCCAGTAGTATACCGGAAAACACCGGGGAGCTGTTTTTT
TRBJ1-3 - - TRBV6-1 CASSETLTGLGNTIYF TGTGCCAGCAGTGAAACCCTAACGGGGCTTGGAAACACCATATATTTT
TRBJ2-7 TRBD1 once TRBV7-2 CASSFNRGPYEQYF TGTGCCAGCAGCTTCAACAGGGGGCCCTACGAGCAGTACTTC
TRBJ2-4 TRBD2 - TRBV5-1 CASSMLPGGLAKNIQYF TGCGCCAGCAGCATGTTGCCGGGAGGTCTAGCCAAAAACATTCAGTACTTC
TRBJ2-7 - - TRBV4-1 CAAGNPRVRDEQYF TGCGCCGCGGGGAATCCCAGGGTGCGGGACGAGCAGTACTTC
TRBJ2-7 - - TRBV5-1 CASSQLNEQYF TGCGCCAGCAGCCAACTAAACGAGCAGTACTTC
TRBJ1-1 TRBD1 few TRBV5-1 CASSFDRGNTEAFF TGCGCCAGCAGCTTTGACAGGGGGAACACTGAAGCTTTCTTT
TRBJ1-6 TRBD1 - TRBV18 CASSGGQAAGSPLHF TGTGCCAGCTCAGGAGGACAGGCTGCTGGTTCACCCCTCCACTTT
TRBJ1-2 TRBD1 - TRBV6-6 CASSRQGGDGYTF TGTGCCAGCAGCCGACAGGGGGGAGACGGCTACACCTTC
TRBJ2-7 - once TRBV6-1 CASSDTGSLPHEQYF TGTGCCAGCAGTGATACAGGGTCCCTCCCCCACGAGCAGTACTTC
TRBJ2-7 - - TRBV7-2 CASSPARRGYSYEQYF TGTGCCAGCAGCCCTGCCCGCCGGGGGTATTCCTACGAGCAGTACTTC
TRBJ2-5 - once TRBV2 CASSAPPGLETQYF TGTGCCAGCAGTGCCCCCCCAGGGTTAGAGACCCAGTACTTC
TRBJ2-2 - - TRBV18 CASSPGGHYTGELFF TGTGCCAGCTCCCCTGGGGGGCATTACACCGGGGAGCTGTTTTTT
TRBJ2-4 TRBD2 - TRBV5-4 CASSAGDGAKNIQYF TGTGCCAGCAGCGCGGGGGACGGAGCCAAAAACATTCAGTACTTC
TRBJ2-1 TRBD1 - TRBV5-1 CASTWTGGSYNEQFF TGCGCCAGCACGTGGACAGGTGGTTCCTACAATGAGCAGTTCTTC
TRBJ2-3 TRBD2 - TRBV5-1 CASSLPGTSGTDTQYF TGCGCCAGCAGCTTGCCCGGGACTAGCGGCACAGATACGCAGTATTTT
TRBJ2-7 - - TRBV4-1 CASSQRRGRTYEQYF TGCGCCAGCAGCCAAAGGCGGGGTAGGACCTACGAGCAGTACTTC
TRBJ2-1 - - TRBV5-6 CASSLARVGEQFF TGTGCCAGCAGCTTGGCGAGGGTCGGAGAGCAGTTCTTC
TRBJ2-1 TRBD1 - TRBV7-2 CASSRQGQGVFNEQFF TGTGCCAGCAGCCGACAGGGACAGGGGGTCTTTAATGAGCAGTTCTTC
TRBJ1-1 - - TRBV9 CASSVVSGNTEAFF TGTGCCAGCAGCGTAGTTTCCGGTAACACTGAAGCTTTCTTT
TRBJ1-5 - - TRBV18 CASSPRFGGYQPQHF TGTGCCAGCTCACCGAGATTTGGCGGGTATCAGCCCCAGCATTTT
TRBJ1-1 - - TRBV28 CASSASHGQNTEAFF TGTGCCAGCAGTGCCTCACACGGGCAGAACACTGAAGCTTTCTTT
TRBJ2-1 TRBD1 - TRBV28 CASTIPGQGNYNEQFF TGTGCCAGCACCATACCGGGACAGGGGAACTACAATGAGCAGTTCTTC